A single sample is the source of the 29 T cell receptor beta chains below, sequenced in a study of T cell repertoires in cytomegalovirus infection. TCRdb recomputed calls from the reads with MiXCR, one row per CDR3 protein. The data show some 390,000 distinct CDR3 sequences, about a sixth seen once. The sequenced sample was PBMCs. The receptors were gathered from a human donor in good health (CMV status not recorded). Some clones in this sample may be carry-over from other donors' samples.

This clonotype was observed at least ten times. The V gene is TRBV7-2, the J gene TRBJ2-2, with D possibly being TRBD2 (5 bases). V lost 5 bases, J lost 1 base, and 26 bases lay in between. The CDR3 spans 20 residues. The germline V gene encodes CDR1 SGHTA and CDR2 FQGNSA. The DNA for the CDR3 is TGTGCCAGCAGCCCCCTGTTTTTAGAGGGAGTTGGATGGAACACCGGGGAGCTGTTTTTT. The encoded protein is CASSPLFLEGVGWNTGELFF.

This clonotype occurred many times. The chain links TRBV7-9 to TRBJ2-7; tentatively, D is TRBD1 (6 bases). The CDR3 runs 11 residues. Germline assignment: CDR1 SEHNR and CDR2 FQNEAQ (reference sequence). V lost 5 bases, J lost 4 bases, and 6 bases lay in between. The CDR3: CASSTGYEQYF. The CDR3 DNA reads as TGTGCCAGCAGCACAGGGTACGAGCAGTACTTC.

This chain uses TRBV7-4 with TRBJ1-6, with TRBD1 matching over 9 bases. Germline CDR1 is SGHVT and CDR2 is SQSDAQ. The CDR3 loop spans 15 amino acids. The J segment lost 6 bases and the V segment lost 6 bases, leaving 6 bases of the junction unmatched. As DNA, the CDR3 is TGTGCCAGCAGGGCCGGGACAGGGTGTAATTCACCCCTCCACTTT. Protein product: CASRAGTGCNSPLHF.

In this sample, this clonotype turned up many times. The chain has TRBV7-6 and TRBJ2-6, with D uncertain. V lost 1 base, J lost 1 base, and 8 bases lay in between. In germline, CDR1 is SGHVS, CDR2 FNYEAQ. The CDR3 runs to 16 residues. The CDR3 DNA follows: TGTGCCAGCAGCTTAGGGTTGCAATCTGGGGCCAACGTCCTGACTTTC. It specifies CASSLGLQSGANVLTF.

Many counts were recorded for this clonotype. The rearrangement uses TRBV7-2 and TRBJ2-3, with TRBD2 matching over 7 bases. The CDR3 covers 14 residues. Trimming at V came to 2 bases and at J to 4 bases, leaving 3 bases not matched to a gene. Germline V gene sequence: CDR1 SGHTA, CDR2 FQGNSA. The CDR3 here is CASSLSGIADTQYF. The CDR3 bases are TGTGCCAGCAGCTTAAGCGGGATCGCAGATACGCAGTATTTT.

J is TRBJ1-1 and V is TRBV7-2; 9 nucleotides align to TRBD1. Germline CDR1 and CDR2: SGHTA and FQGNSA. The CDR3 runs 20 residues. Losses at the gene ends were 4 bases for V and 3 bases for J; bases not matched to a gene: 21. In DNA form, the CDR3 reads TGTGCCAGCAGCTCATTTTCATTCGGACAGGGGTTAGTCGGATACACTGAAGCTTTCTTT. Its translation is CASSSFSFGQGLVGYTEAFF.

In its sample, this clonotype was seen a few times. The chain couples TRBV6-5 to TRBJ1-2; maybe TRBD1 (5 bases). The germline CDR1 and CDR2 sequences are MNHEY and SVGAGI. The CDR3 covers 14 residues. Trimming cost V 1 base and J 2 bases, with 8 bases left between them. The CDR3 here is CASSYLTGNYGYTF. Written as DNA, the CDR3 is TGTGCCAGCAGTTACTTAACAGGAAACTATGGCTACACCTTC.

J is TRBJ1-1 and V is TRBV12-3 or TRBV12-4; TRBD1 matches 7 bases. J gave up 0 bases and V 6 bases, and 10 bases lay outside the gene matches. There are 16 residues in the CDR3. CDR3 residues: CASSRPGQGVNTEAFF. The CDR3 DNA is TGTGCCAGCAGCCGACCGGGTCAGGGGGTGAACACTGAAGCTTTCTTT.

A word on this clonotype: At one end the junction does not follow the germline gene, possibly because of a read error. The J gene is TRBJ2-7, the V gene TRBV7-2; 9 nucleotides agree with TRBD2. CDR3 size: 18 residues. CDR1 SGHTA and CDR2 FQGNSA come from the germline V gene. CDR3 protein: CASNLSRSGLALPYEQYF. CDR3 coding DNA: TGTGCCAGCAACTTATCCAGGTCCGGACTAGCGTTACCTTACGAGCAGTACTTC.

At least ten counts were recorded for this clonotype. The rearrangement uses TRBV7-2 and TRBJ1-1; the D gene is possibly TRBD1 (5 bases). V was pared by 5 bases and J by 5 bases, with 12 bases between. CDR1 is SGHTA and CDR2 is FQGNSA in the germline V gene. The CDR3 is made up of 13 amino acids. This CDR3 reads CASSTTPGTEAFF. CDR3 coding DNA: TGTGCCAGCAGCACAACCCCAGGGACTGAAGCTTTCTTT.

This clonotype was observed many times. The chain combines TRBV7-2 with TRBJ2-3; D may be TRBD1 (6 bases). The CDR3 sequence is 16 residues long. CDR1 is SGHTA, CDR2 FQGNSA, per germline. Trimming removed 4 bases from V and 1 base from J, with 15 bases in between. This CDR3 reads CASSWDPQGRTDTQYF. The CDR3 DNA follows: TGTGCCAGCAGCTGGGACCCACAGGGCCGCACAGATACGCAGTATTTT.

This clonotype was detected ten times or more. J is TRBJ2-1 and V is TRBV7-2; D uncertain. The germline V gene encodes CDR1 SGHTA and CDR2 FQGNSA. The CDR3 has 11 residues. V lost 4 bases and J 7 bases, leaving 5 bases between the germline ends. The DNA of the CDR3 is TGTGCCAGCAGCTCTACGAATGAGCAGTTCTTC. Translation: CASSSTNEQFF.

Comment on this clonotype: This may arise from a read error, as a much more abundant clone is one base away. The rearrangement uses TRBV4-3 and TRBJ2-6; possibly TRBD2 for D (5 bases). Trimming removed 0 bases at V and 8 bases at J, with 8 bases between. CDR3 size: 14 residues. Germline values: CDR1 LGHNA, CDR2 YSLEER. CDR3 coding DNA: TGCGCCAGCAGCCAAGATACGGGGACCAACGTCCTGACTTTC. It codes for CASSQDTGTNVLTF.

The chain couples TRBV6-2 or TRBV6-3 to TRBJ2-3; D is possibly TRBD2 (6 bases). The CDR3 consists of 12 residues. V gave up 8 bases and J gave up 5 bases, with 11 bases separating them. Per the germline V gene, CDR1 is MNHEY and CDR2 is SVGEGT. CDR3 amino acids: CASRRTKDTQYF. The CDR3 DNA reads as TGTGCCAGCCGAAGGACTAAAGATACGCAGTATTTT.

V gene TRBV27 combines with J gene TRBJ2-5; the D gene could be TRBD1 or TRBD2 (6 bases each). V lost 4 bases, J lost 5 bases, and 17 bases lay in between. CDR3 length: 15 amino acids. Germline V gives CDR1 MNHEY, CDR2 SMNVEV (reference sequence). CDR3 DNA: TGTGCCAGCAGTTCTTACAGGGAGGAGGTGGAGACCCAGTACTTC. Its protein is CASSSYREEVETQYF.

This clonotype turned up a few times. J is TRBJ2-1 and V is TRBV11-2; 12 bases agree with TRBD2. The V segment lost 0 bases and the J segment 7 bases; nucleotides outside the gene matches: 4. The CDR3 loop spans 16 amino acids. Germline CDR1 reads SGHAT; CDR2 reads FQNNGV. CDR3 region: CASSLDIGLAGNEQFF. As DNA, the CDR3 is TGTGCCAGCAGCTTAGACATAGGACTAGCGGGAAATGAGCAGTTCTTC.

CDR3: CASSPDDGASGNTIYF. CDR3 in DNA: TGTGCCAGCAGCCCTGACGACGGTGCCTCTGGAAACACCATATATTTT. The chain recombines TRBV3-1 with TRBJ1-3; D remains unclear. V was pared by 4 bases and J by 0 bases, with 13 bases between. This CDR3 spans 16 amino acids. CDR1 is LGHDT and CDR2 is YNNKEL in the germline V gene (reference sequence).

In regard to this clonotype: Being one base from a much bigger clone, this may be a read error. The V gene is TRBV7-2, the J gene TRBJ2-7, with TRBD2 identical over 8 bases. In germline, CDR1 is SGHTA, CDR2 FQGNSA. The CDR3 extends over 18 amino acids. Trimming cost V 2 bases and J 1 base; bases outside gene matches: 13. The CDR3 protein is CASSLPSGGSGGSYEQYF. CDR3 nucleotide sequence: TGTGCCAGCAGCTTACCATCGGGGGGGTCGGGGGGGTCCTACGAGCAGTACTTC.

As concerns this clonotype: Being one base from a much bigger clone, this may be a read error. The gene calls are TRBV7-4 and TRBJ2-1; TRBD1 agrees at 7 bases. Germline assignment: CDR1 SGHVT and CDR2 SQSDAQ. V lost 7 bases to trimming and J lost 7 bases; unmatched junction nucleotides: 7. The CDR3 runs to 13 residues. The CDR3 loop reads CASTSGTVNEQFF. CDR3 nucleotide sequence: TGTGCCAGCACCTCCGGGACAGTGAATGAGCAGTTCTTC.

The V call is TRBV6-5, the J call TRBJ1-3, with 10 bases fitting TRBD1. Germline V lookup: CDR1 MNHEY, CDR2 SVGAGI. The CDR3 is 14 amino acids. Trimming at V came to 2 bases and at J to 8 bases, leaving 3 bases not matched to a gene. The CDR3 reads CASSYGQGVDTIYF. The CDR3 DNA reads as TGTGCCAGCAGTTACGGACAGGGGGTGGACACCATATATTTT.

This chain uses TRBV12-3 or TRBV12-4 with TRBJ2-5, with a tentative D call TRBD1 (6 bases). The CDR3 totals 13 residues. V lost 1 base, J lost 7 bases, and 10 bases lay in between. CDR3 coding DNA: TGTGCCAGCAGTTTAGGGGACACTCGGACCCAGTACTTC. It encodes CASSLGDTRTQYF.

Ten or more counts support this clonotype. V gene TRBV6-5 combines with J gene TRBJ2-1; 8 bases are a match to TRBD2. Trimming cost V 0 bases and J 6 bases; bases outside gene matches: 4. This CDR3 spans 15 amino acids. CDR1 is MNHEY, CDR2 SVGAGI, per germline. CDR3 loop: CASSYSPAGVNEQFF. In nucleotides, the CDR3 is TGTGCCAGCAGTTACTCCCCAGCGGGAGTCAATGAGCAGTTCTTC.

V is TRBV15 and J is TRBJ2-1; 14 nucleotides align to TRBD2. The CDR3 sequence is 17 residues long. Germline V gene lookup returns CDR1 LNHNV and CDR2 YYDKDF (reference sequence). V gave up 1 base and J gave up 9 bases; unmatched junction bases: 8. The CDR3 spells CATSRVGATSGRGEQFF. The CDR3 DNA is TGTGCCACCAGCAGAGTCGGGGCGACTAGCGGGAGGGGTGAGCAGTTCTTC.

The chain recombines TRBV4-2 with TRBJ1-4; 7 bases map to TRBD1. The CDR3 sequence is 17 residues long. Germline V lookup: CDR1 LGHNA, CDR2 YNFKEQ. Losses at the gene ends were 4 bases for V and 2 bases for J; bases not matched to a gene: 10. The CDR3 loop reads CASSPWDSVGTNEKLFF. Written as DNA, the CDR3 is TGTGCCAGCAGCCCCTGGGACAGCGTTGGGACTAATGAAAAACTGTTTTTT.

Many counts were recorded for this clonotype. The junction departs from the called germline gene at one end, perhaps through a read error. The rearrangement uses TRBV7-6 and TRBJ1-5; TRBD1 is a possible D gene (5 bases). This CDR3 is built from 14 residues. The germline gives CDR1 SGHVS, CDR2 FNYEAQ. This chain's CDR3 is CASSRQPSYQPQHF. Here the CDR3 DNA reads TGTGCCAGCAGCAGACAGCCTAGCTATCAGCCCCAGCATTTT. The whole variable domain, filled in from reference TRBV7-6 and TRBJ1-5, reads GAGVSQSPRYKVTKRGQDVALRCDPISGHVSLYWYRQALGQGPEFLTYFNYEAQQDKSGLPNDRFSAERPEGSISTLTIQRTEQRDSAMYRCASSRQPSYQPQHFGDGTRLSIL.

This clonotype turned up a few times. This chain uses TRBV29-1 with TRBJ2-3; D is perhaps TRBD1 (7 bases). Germline CDR1 SQVTM, CDR2 ANQGSEA. The CDR3 is 15 residues long. The germline V and J ends were trimmed by 3 bases and 2 bases, with 15 bases remaining between them. CDR3 DNA sequence: TGCAGCGTTGACCAGGGGGGTACCATCACAGATACGCAGTATTTT. Its translation: CSVDQGGTITDTQYF.

This clonotype was seen repeatedly, ten times or more. V is TRBV27 and J is TRBJ2-3; tentatively, D is TRBD1 (6 bases). The CDR3 extends over 14 amino acids. Germline CDR1 MNHEY, CDR2 SMNVEV (reference sequence). V shed 9 bases and J shed 1 base, with 14 bases lying between them. The CDR3 here is CASTTQGGTDTQYF. CDR3 coding DNA: TGTGCCAGTACCACACAGGGTGGCACAGATACGCAGTATTTT.

This chain uses TRBV10-3 with TRBJ2-5; D is possibly TRBD1 or TRBD2 (5 bases each). CDR1 is ENHRY and CDR2 is SYGVKD in the germline V gene. V was pared by 8 bases and J by 4 bases, with 17 bases between. The CDR3 runs to 14 residues. The CDR3: CAISNTGLGETQYF. As DNA, the CDR3 is TGTGCCATCTCGAACACGGGGCTAGGAGAGACCCAGTACTTC.

This clonotype was recorded at least ten times. In DNA, the CDR3 is TGTGCCAGCAGTTACTCCTCGGCAGGGGGTGATTCACCCCTCCACTTT. This codes for CASSYSSAGGDSPLHF. The chain has TRBV6-2 or TRBV6-3 and TRBJ1-6, with 7 bases matching TRBD1. The CDR3 extends over 16 amino acids. Losses at the gene ends were 0 bases for V and 8 bases for J; bases not matched to a gene: 7. From germline, CDR1 is MNHEY and CDR2 SVGEGT.